This T cell receptor beta chain appears in the sequencing data of a study of shared clonotypes between healthy human individuals. Background on the study: The people who gave samples were a couple of women and a few men aged 18 to 49. General observations from the study: Rarefaction curves obtained for sorted subsets showed sequencing incomplete despite large depth.

The donor population consisted of healthy HIV-negative adults with no recent acute infections or vaccinations. Into CD45RA+ naive and CD45RA-negative memory subsets, the CD4+ cells were split. Remarks on this clone: Its antigen is as yet unknown.

Germline V lookup: CDR1 SNHLY, CDR2 FYNNEI. The length of the CDR3 is 13 residues. V gave up 10 bases and J gave up 7 bases; unmatched junction bases: 9. The protocol was immunoSEQ multiplex PCR, while the TCRdb copy is restricted to in-frame clones and leaves out a portion. The sample holds over a million clones, roughly 96% seen once. Sequences were obtained from naive CD4+ T cells sorted from blood. As to subset: CD45RA+ positively selected. V is TRBV2 and J is TRBJ1-4, with TRBD1 matching over 7 bases. The receptor's source is a man under 40 in good health. CDR3 DNA: TGTGCCACCGCAGGGGGGCAGCGTGAAAAACTGTTTTTT. Its protein is CATAGGQREKLFF. The whole variable domain, remainder taken from reference TRBV2 and TRBJ1-4, is EPEVTQTPSHQVTQMGQEVILRCVPISNHLYFYWYRQILGQKVEFLVSFYNNEISEKSEIFDDQFSVERPDGSNFTLKIRSTKLEDSAMYFCATAGGQREKLFFGSGTQLSVL.